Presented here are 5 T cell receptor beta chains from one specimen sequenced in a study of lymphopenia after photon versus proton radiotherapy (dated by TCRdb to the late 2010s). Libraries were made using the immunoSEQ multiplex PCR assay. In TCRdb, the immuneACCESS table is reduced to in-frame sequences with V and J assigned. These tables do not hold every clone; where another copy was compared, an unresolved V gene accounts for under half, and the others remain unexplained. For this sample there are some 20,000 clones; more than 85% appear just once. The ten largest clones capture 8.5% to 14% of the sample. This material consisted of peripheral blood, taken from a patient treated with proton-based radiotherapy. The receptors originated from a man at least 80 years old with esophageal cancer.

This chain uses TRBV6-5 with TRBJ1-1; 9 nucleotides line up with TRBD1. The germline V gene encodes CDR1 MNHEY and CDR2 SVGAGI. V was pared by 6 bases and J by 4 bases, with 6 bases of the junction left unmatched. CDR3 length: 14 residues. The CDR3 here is CASSPTGGSTEAFF. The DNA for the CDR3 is TGTGCCAGCAGCCCCACAGGGGGCAGCACTGAAGCTTTCTTT.

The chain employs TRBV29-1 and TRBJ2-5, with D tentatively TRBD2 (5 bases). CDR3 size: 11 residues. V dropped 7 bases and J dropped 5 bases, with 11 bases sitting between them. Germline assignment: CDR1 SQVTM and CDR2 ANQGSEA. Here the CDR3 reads CSGGRRETQYF. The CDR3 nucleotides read TGCAGCGGCGGACGGAGGGAGACCCAGTACTTC.

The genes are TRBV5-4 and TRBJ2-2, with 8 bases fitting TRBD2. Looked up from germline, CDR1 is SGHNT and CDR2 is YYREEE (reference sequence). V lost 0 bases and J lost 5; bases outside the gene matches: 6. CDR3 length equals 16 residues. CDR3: CASSLEYAGGTGELFF. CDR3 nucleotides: TGTGCCAGCAGCTTGGAGTATGCGGGGGGAACCGGGGAGCTGTTTTTT.

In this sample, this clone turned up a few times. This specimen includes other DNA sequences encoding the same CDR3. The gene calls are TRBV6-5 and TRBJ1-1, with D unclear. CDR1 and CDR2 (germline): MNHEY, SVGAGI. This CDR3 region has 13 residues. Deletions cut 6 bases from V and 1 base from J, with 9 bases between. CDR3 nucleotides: TGTGCCAGCAGAACGAGAAGGAACACTGAAGCTTTCTTT. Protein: CASRTRRNTEAFF.

Here the CDR3 reads CAISEGLETQYF. In nucleotides, the CDR3 is TGTGCCATCAGTGAGGGTTTAGAGACCCAGTACTTC. The V gene is TRBV10-3, the J gene TRBJ2-5; D is unclear. Per germline, CDR1 ENHRY and CDR2 SYGVKD. The CDR3 is 12 residues long. The germline V and J ends were trimmed by 2 bases and 4 bases, with 5 bases remaining between them.